This T cell receptor (beta chain) comes out of a study of shared T cell receptors in the human thymus. V lost 4 bases to trimming and J lost 6 bases; unmatched junction nucleotides: 9. The CDR3 runs to 14 residues. Germline assignment: CDR1 MGHRA and CDR2 YSYEKL. Method: immunoSEQ multiplex PCR; TCRdb's copy keeps in-frame clones and lacks some. The sample yields 640,000 or so clones, more than 75% seen once. These data are also associated with another study on human thymus T cells. That report adds: The source of the thymus tissue was resections taken during corrective heart surgery. Related work found strong thymic repertoire overlap between unrelated individuals.

The V and J genes are TRBV4-1 and TRBJ2-7, with 7 nucleotides matching TRBD2. Sequenced: thymocytes. The TCR originated in a boy under two years old with a congenital heart defect. This chain's CDR3 is CASSLNTSAPEQYF. CDR3 in DNA: TGCGCCAGCAGCCTGAACACTAGCGCTCCCGAGCAGTACTTC.